The 11 T cell receptor beta chains reported below all come from one sample, sequenced in a study of beta chain features in type 1 diabetes. Study conclusions and caveats: TCRB CDR3s were moderately but significantly shorter in Type 1 diabetes patients in all four CD4+ subsets.

These receptors' antigens are unknown. Expressed TCRB transcripts were sequenced because the entire RNA isolate underwent reverse transcription. Libraries were prepared by immunoSEQ multiplex PCR; TCRdb keeps only in-frame clonotypes and omits some of them. The data show approximately 160,000 clones, more than 60% seen once. Sequencing was carried out using naive CD4+ T cells from blood. These receptors were collected from a man younger than 40 with type 1 diabetes.

This chain links TRBV11-2 with TRBJ2-7; possibly TRBD2 for D (6 bases). The germline V gene has CDR1 SGHAT and CDR2 FQNNGV. The V and J ends lost 3 bases and 7 bases respectively, with 16 bases between them. This CDR3 is 14 amino acids long. As DNA, the CDR3 is TGTGCCAGCAGCTTTAACGGGGGATCTGAGGAGCAGTACTTC. Translated: CASSFNGGSEEQYF.

The chain has TRBV27 and TRBJ2-3, with 11 nucleotides matching TRBD2. Germline assignment: CDR1 MNHEY and CDR2 SMNVEV (reference sequence). This CDR3 contains 18 residues. After removal of 4 bases from V and 0 bases from J, the junction contained 9 bases not matched to a gene. The CDR3 region is CASSSSSGGPASTDTQYF. The DNA for the CDR3 is TGTGCCAGCAGTTCCTCTAGCGGGGGGCCTGCTAGCACAGATACGCAGTATTTT.

The chain uses TRBV7-2 and TRBJ2-7; D uncertain. This CDR3 is built from 16 residues. V was clipped by 1 base and J by 3 bases, with 16 bases between them. Per the germline V gene, CDR1 is SGHTA and CDR2 is FQGNSA. This chain's CDR3 is CASSLVAGQTFYEQYF. As DNA, the CDR3 is TGTGCCAGCAGCTTAGTCGCCGGCCAGACGTTCTACGAGCAGTACTTC.

For the CDR3, the DNA is TGTGCCAGCAGCCTGGGGCCAGGACGGCGTCAAGAGACCCAGTACTTC. Its translation: CASSLGPGRRQETQYF. The gene calls are TRBV7-2 and TRBJ2-5; D is possibly TRBD1 (5 bases). Germline values: CDR1 SGHTA, CDR2 FQGNSA. With 5 bases removed from V and 2 bases from J, the gap between germline ends came to 18 bases. This CDR3 has 16 residues. Variable domain in full (rest from reference TRBV7-2 and TRBJ2-5): GAGVSQSPSNKVTEKGKDVELRCDPISGHTALYWYRQSLGQGLEFLIYFQGNSAPDKSGLPSDRFSAERTGGSVSTLTIQRTQQEDSAVYLCASSLGPGRRQETQYFGPGTRLLVL.

The gene calls are TRBV18 and TRBJ2-1; the D call may be TRBD1 or TRBD2 (5 bases each). Germline V gene lookup returns CDR1 KGHSH and CDR2 LQKENI. The V end was cut by 6 bases, the J end by 6 bases, with 12 bases between. The CDR3 has 13 residues. The CDR3 bases are TGTGCCAGCTCCCCGGGACCGCGCAATGAGCAGTTCTTC. This codes for CASSPGPRNEQFF.

This clone was observed a few times. The CDR3 DNA follows: TGTGCCTGGAGTGTAAGGCCAGGGGATCAGCCCCAGCATTTT. The encoded protein is CAWSVRPGDQPQHF. This chain uses TRBV30 with TRBJ1-5; a weak D match, TRBD1 (6 bases). This CDR3 spans 14 amino acids. Germline loops: CDR1 GTSNPN, CDR2 SVGIG (reference sequence). The V and J ends lost 0 bases and 5 bases respectively, with 11 bases between them.

J is TRBJ2-2 and V is TRBV27; 8 bases line up with TRBD1. CDR1 MNHEY and CDR2 SMNVEV come from the germline V gene (reference sequence). Losses at the gene ends were 6 bases for V and 3 bases for J; bases not matched to a gene: 6. The CDR3 is made up of 15 amino acids. The DNA for the CDR3 is TGTGCCAGCAGCCCAGGGGGCTTGTACACCGGGGAGCTGTTTTTT. Translating it yields CASSPGGLYTGELFF.

This clone occurred a few times. The CDR3 loop is CASSLGQGKQFF. The CDR3 region has the DNA TGTGCCAGCTCACTGGGACAGGGGAAGCAGTTCTTC. This sequence joins TRBV18 and TRBJ2-1; 10 nucleotides line up with TRBD1. With V trimmed by 4 bases and J by 11 bases, 2 bases remained unmatched. The CDR3 runs 12 residues. Looked up from germline, CDR1 is KGHSH and CDR2 is LQKENI.

V and J are TRBV29-1 and TRBJ2-3, with D unresolved. Trimming stripped 1 base from V and 11 bases from J, with 16 bases between. Germline values: CDR1 SQVTM, CDR2 ANQGSEA. The CDR3 extends over 13 amino acids. In DNA form, the CDR3 reads TGCAGCGTTGAAGCGGACCGTGATTGGGGGCAGTATTTT. The encoded protein is CSVEADRDWGQYF.

The gene calls are TRBV23-1 and TRBJ1-2; TRBD1 matches at 9 bases. TRBV23-1 is noted as an ORF with a role that remains uncertain. This CDR3 region has 15 residues. V was pared by 4 bases and J by 7 bases, with 10 bases of the junction left unmatched. Here the CDR3 DNA reads TGCGCCAGCAGTCGCGATATACAGGGGGCGGTTGGCTACACCTTC. Its protein product is CASSRDIQGAVGYTF.

CDR3 region: CASSFGWETQYF. The CDR3 bases are TGTGCCAGCAGCTTTGGGTGGGAAACCCAGTACTTC. The chain recombines TRBV11-2 with TRBJ2-5; D not resolved. From germline, CDR1 is SGHAT and CDR2 FQNNGV. V was pared by 3 bases and J by 8 bases, with 10 bases between. The CDR3 contains 12 residues.